This T cell receptor (beta chain) was sequenced for a study of CD8+CD57+ T cells in acquired aplastic anemia. The V and J ends lost 0 bases and 4 bases, in that order; junction bases with no gene match: 6. The CDR3 totals 16 residues. Germline-derived CDR1 and CDR2 are LNHNV and YYDKDF (reference sequence). This clonotype was counted ten times or more. Investigators profiled TCR beta VDJ and CDR3 from genomic DNA template. One entry per CDR3 protein, called by TCRdb with MiXCR from the reads. This table holds approximately 130,000 distinct CDR3 sequences, almost 40% found once. Whoever was chosen for sequencing had shown CD8+CD57+ cell expansion by flow cytometry.

Sequencing was done on a sample of sorted CD4+, CD8+, or CD8+CD57+ T cells (not recorded which) from PBMCs. V and J are TRBV15 and TRBJ1-2, with TRBD1 identical over 9 bases. The clonotype originates from a human donor with aplastic anemia. The CDR3 protein is CATSRDRTGATYGYTF. As DNA, the CDR3 is TGTGCCACCAGCAGAGATAGGACAGGGGCTACCTATGGCTACACCTTC. The full variable domain, rest sourced from reference TRBV15 and TRBJ1-2, is DAMVIQNPRYQVTQFGKPVTLSCSQTLNHNVMYWYQQKSSQAPKLLFHYYDKDFNNEADTPDNFQSRRPNTSFCFLDIRSPGLGDTAMYLCATSRDRTGATYGYTFGSGTRLTVV.